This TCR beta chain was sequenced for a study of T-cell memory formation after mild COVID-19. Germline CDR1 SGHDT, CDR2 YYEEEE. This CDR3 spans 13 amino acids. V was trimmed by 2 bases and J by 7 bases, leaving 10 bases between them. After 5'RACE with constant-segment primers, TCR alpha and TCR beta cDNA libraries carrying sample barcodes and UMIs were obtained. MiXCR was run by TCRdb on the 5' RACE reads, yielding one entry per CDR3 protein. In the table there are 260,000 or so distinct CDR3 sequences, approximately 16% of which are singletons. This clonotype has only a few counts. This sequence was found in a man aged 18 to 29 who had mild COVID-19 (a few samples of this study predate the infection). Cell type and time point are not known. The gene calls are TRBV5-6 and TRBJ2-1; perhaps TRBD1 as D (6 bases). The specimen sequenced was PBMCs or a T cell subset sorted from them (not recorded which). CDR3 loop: CASSFSRGNEQFF. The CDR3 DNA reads TGTGCCAGCAGCTTTTCCAGGGGAAATGAGCAGTTCTTC.